The 5 T cell receptor beta chains in this list originate from one sample, sequenced in a study of regulatory T cells in long-lasting Graves disease. Both iRepertoire HTBI primers and Arm-PCR of CDR3 regions were used to build the TCR beta libraries. TCRdb independently ran MiXCR on the multiplex PCR reads; one entry per CDR3 protein. This table has over 200,000 distinct CDR3 sequences, around a sixth appearing once. Time point meaning: newly diagnosed GD, antithyroid drugs for less than 3 months. Preparation of the TCR library used RNA extracted from PBMCs. These data were also reused for a study on T cells in Graves' hyperthyroidism and ophthalmopathy.

The sample in question was peripheral blood mononuclear cells (PBMCs), obtained at new diagnosis, from a patient treated with antithyroid drugs. Receptors were obtained from a woman under 40 with Graves disease.

This clonotype has at least ten counts. The chain carries TRBV4-2 and TRBJ1-2; D gene uncertain. The germline V and J ends were trimmed by 1 base and 1 base, with 13 bases remaining between them. Germline V gene data show CDR1 as LGHNA and CDR2 as YNFKEQ. The CDR3 has 16 residues. The CDR3 DNA follows: TGTGCCAGCAGCCAAGGGGTTGGACGGGATAACTATGGCTACACCTTC. Encoded protein: CASSQGVGRDNYGYTF.

The table lists this clonotype with many counts. This rearrangement joins TRBV7-9 to TRBJ2-1, with TRBD2 matching 8 bases. Germline V CDR1 and CDR2: SEHNR, FQNEAQ (reference sequence). Trimming took 9 bases from V and 10 from J; bases not matched to a gene: 20. The CDR3 is 16 residues long. The CDR3 here is CASGPSPGGPSWEQFF. As DNA, the CDR3 is TGTGCCAGTGGGCCGTCCCCGGGGGGGCCCTCCTGGGAGCAGTTCTTC.

The chain couples TRBV3-1 to TRBJ2-5; tentative D call: TRBD1 (6 bases). V was clipped by 5 bases and J by 1 base, with 11 bases between them. This CDR3 contains 14 residues. The germline V gene encodes CDR1 LGHDT and CDR2 YNNKEL (reference sequence). CDR3 region: CASSYQDSQETQYF. The CDR3 bases are TGTGCCAGCAGCTACCAGGACAGCCAAGAGACCCAGTACTTC.

The sample holds many counts of this clonotype. V and J are TRBV2 and TRBJ2-7; tentative D call: TRBD2 (6 bases). The CDR3 consists of 14 residues. Trimming removed 8 bases from V and 2 bases from J, with 16 bases in between. In germline, CDR1 is SNHLY, CDR2 FYNNEI. As DNA, the CDR3 is TGTGCCAGCCGCCCCTCTTGGGGGGCCTACGAGCAGTACTTC. It specifies CASRPSWGAYEQYF.

This clonotype was seen many times. The chain uses TRBV7-9 and TRBJ1-2; 8 bases are shared with TRBD1. The trim removed 8 bases at V and 5 bases at J, leaving 7 bases unmatched. The CDR3 consists of 13 residues. Germline V gene sequence: CDR1 SEHNR, CDR2 FQNEAQ (reference sequence). As DNA, the CDR3 is TGTGCCAGCGGGACGGGACAGGCATATGGCTACACCTTC. It codes for CASGTGQAYGYTF.